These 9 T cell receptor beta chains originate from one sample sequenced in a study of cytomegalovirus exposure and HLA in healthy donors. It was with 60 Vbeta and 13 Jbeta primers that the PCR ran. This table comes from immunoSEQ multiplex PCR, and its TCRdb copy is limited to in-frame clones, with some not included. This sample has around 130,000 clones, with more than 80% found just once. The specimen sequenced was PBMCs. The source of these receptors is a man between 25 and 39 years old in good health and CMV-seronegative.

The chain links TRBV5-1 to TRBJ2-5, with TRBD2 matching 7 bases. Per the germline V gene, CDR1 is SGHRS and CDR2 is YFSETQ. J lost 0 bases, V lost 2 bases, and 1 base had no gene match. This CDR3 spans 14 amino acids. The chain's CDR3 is CASSLAGYQETQYF. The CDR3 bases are TGCGCCAGCAGCTTAGCGGGGTACCAAGAGACCCAGTACTTC.

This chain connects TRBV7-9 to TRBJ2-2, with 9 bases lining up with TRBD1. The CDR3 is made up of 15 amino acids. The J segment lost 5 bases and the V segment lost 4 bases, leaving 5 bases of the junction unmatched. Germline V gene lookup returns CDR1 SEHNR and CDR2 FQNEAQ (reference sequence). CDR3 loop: CASSWRTGDTGELFF. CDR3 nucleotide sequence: TGTGCCAGCAGCTGGAGGACAGGGGATACCGGGGAGCTGTTTTTT.

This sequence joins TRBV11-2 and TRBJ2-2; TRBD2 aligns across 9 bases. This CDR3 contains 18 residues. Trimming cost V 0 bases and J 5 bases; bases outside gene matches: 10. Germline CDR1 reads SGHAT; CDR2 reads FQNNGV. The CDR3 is CASSLDAGTSSRTGELFF. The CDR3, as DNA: TGTGCCAGCAGCTTAGACGCAGGGACTAGCAGTAGAACCGGGGAGCTGTTTTTT.

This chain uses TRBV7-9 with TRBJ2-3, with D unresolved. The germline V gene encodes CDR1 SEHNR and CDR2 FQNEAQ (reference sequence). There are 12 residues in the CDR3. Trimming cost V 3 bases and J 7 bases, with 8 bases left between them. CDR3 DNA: TGTGCCAGCAGCTTGATGACAAATACGCAGTATTTT. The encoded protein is CASSLMTNTQYF. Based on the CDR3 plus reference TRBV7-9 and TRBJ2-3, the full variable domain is DTGVSQNPRHKITKRGQNVTFRCDPISEHNRLYWYRQTLGQGPEFLTYFQNEAQLEKSRLLSDRFSAERPKGSFSTLEIQRTEQGDSAMYLCASSLMTNTQYFGPGTRLTVL.

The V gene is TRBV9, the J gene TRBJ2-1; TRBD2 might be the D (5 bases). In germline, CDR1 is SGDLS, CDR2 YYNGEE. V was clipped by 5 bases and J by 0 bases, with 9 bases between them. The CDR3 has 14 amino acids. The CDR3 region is CASRPTTSYNEQFF. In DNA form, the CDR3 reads TGTGCCAGCAGACCGACTACCTCCTACAATGAGCAGTTCTTC.

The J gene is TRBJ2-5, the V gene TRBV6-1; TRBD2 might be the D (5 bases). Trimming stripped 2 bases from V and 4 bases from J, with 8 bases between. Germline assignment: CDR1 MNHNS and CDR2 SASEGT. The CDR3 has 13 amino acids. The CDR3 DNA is TGTGCCAGCAGTGAACAGAGGGTAGAGACCCAGTACTTC. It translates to CASSEQRVETQYF.

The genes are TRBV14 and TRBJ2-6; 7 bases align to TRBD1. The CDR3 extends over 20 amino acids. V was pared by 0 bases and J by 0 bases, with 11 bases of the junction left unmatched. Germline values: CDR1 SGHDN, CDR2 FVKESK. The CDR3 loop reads CASSQDWGGQDHSGANVLTF. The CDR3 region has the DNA TGTGCCAGCAGCCAAGATTGGGGCGGACAGGACCACTCTGGGGCCAACGTCCTGACTTTC. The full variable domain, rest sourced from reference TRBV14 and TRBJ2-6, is EAGVTQFPSHSVIEKGQTVTLRCDPISGHDNLYWYRRVMGKEIKFLLHFVKESKQDESGMPNNRFLAERTGGTYSTLKVQPAELEDSGVYFCASSQDWGGQDHSGANVLTFGAGSRLTVL.

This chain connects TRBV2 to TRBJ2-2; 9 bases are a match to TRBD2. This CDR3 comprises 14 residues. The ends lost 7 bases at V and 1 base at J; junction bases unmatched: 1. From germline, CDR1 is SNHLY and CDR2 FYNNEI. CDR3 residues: CASIAGENTGELFF. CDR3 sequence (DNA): TGTGCCAGCATAGCGGGAGAGAACACCGGGGAGCTGTTTTTT.

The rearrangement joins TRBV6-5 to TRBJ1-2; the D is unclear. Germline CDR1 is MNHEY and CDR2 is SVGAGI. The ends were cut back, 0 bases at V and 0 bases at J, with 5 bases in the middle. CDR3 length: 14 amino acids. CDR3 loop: CASSYSIANYGYTF. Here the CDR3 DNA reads TGTGCCAGCAGTTACTCGATAGCTAACTATGGCTACACCTTC.